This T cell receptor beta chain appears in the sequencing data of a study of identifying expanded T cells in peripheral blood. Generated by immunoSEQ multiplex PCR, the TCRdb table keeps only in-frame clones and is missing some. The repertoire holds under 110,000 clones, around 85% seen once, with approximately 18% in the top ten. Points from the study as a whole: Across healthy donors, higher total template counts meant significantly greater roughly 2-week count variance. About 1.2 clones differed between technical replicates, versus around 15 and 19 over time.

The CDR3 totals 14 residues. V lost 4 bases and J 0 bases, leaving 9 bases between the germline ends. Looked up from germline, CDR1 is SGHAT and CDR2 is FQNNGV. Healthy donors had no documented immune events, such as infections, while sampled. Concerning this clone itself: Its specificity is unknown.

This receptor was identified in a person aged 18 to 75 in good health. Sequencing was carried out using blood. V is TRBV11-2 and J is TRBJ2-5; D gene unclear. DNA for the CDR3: TGTGCCAGCAGCTCTACATTGTACCAAGAGACCCAGTACTTC. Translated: CASSSTLYQETQYF.